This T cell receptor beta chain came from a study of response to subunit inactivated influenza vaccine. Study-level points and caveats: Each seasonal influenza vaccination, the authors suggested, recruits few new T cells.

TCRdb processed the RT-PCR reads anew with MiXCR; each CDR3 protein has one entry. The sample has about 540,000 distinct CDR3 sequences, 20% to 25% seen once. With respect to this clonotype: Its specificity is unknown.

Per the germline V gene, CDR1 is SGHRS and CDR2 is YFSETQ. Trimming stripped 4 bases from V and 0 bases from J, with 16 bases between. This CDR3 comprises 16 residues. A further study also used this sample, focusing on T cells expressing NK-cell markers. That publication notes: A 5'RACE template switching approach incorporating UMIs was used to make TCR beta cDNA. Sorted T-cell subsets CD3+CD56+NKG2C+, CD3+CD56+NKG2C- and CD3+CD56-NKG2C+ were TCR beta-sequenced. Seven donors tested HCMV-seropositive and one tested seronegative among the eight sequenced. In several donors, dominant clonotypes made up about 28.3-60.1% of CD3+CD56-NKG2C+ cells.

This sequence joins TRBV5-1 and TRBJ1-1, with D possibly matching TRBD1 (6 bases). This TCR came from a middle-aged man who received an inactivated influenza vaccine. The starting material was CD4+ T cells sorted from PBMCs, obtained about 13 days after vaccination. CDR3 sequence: CASSQVTGSMNTEAFF. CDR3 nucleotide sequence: TGCGCCAGCAGCCAGGTAACAGGGTCGATGAACACTGAAGCTTTCTTT.